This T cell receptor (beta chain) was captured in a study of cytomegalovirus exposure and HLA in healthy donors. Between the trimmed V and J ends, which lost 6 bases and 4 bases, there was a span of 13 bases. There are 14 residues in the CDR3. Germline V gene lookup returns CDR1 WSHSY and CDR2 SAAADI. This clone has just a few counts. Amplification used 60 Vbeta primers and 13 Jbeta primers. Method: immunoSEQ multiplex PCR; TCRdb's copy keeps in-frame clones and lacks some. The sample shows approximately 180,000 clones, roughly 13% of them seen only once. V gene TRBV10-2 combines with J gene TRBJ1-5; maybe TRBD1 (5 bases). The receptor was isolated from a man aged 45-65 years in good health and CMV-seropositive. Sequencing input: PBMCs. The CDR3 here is CASRIGGGNQPQHF. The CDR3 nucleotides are TGCGCCAGCAGGATCGGGGGTGGAAATCAGCCCCAGCATTTT.